Following are 28 T cell receptor beta chains from one sample sequenced in a study of blood T cell repertoires in COVID-19. Measured with immunoSEQ multiplex PCR; TCRdb has only the in-frame clones, and not every one. The sample consists of some 290,000 clones, roughly nine tenths of them appearing once. Specimen: PBMCs or T cells enriched from blood (not recorded which). The receptors shown here come from a woman aged 30 to 39 who had been exposed to COVID-19.

The chain recombines TRBV4-3 with TRBJ1-5; TRBD1 matches 7 bases. Unmatched junction bases numbered 10, after V lost 1 base and J lost 4 bases. The CDR3 length is 17 residues. Germline values: CDR1 LGHNA, CDR2 YSLEER. In nucleotides, the CDR3 is TGCGCCAGCAGCCAAGCTAGGGACAGTAAACGGAATCAGCCCCAGCATTTT. This codes for CASSQARDSKRNQPQHF.

V usage is TRBV7-2 and J usage is TRBJ2-1, with D tentatively TRBD1 (6 bases). V dropped 5 bases and J dropped 3 bases, with 17 bases sitting between them. The germline V gene has CDR1 SGHTA and CDR2 FQGNSA. The CDR3 contains 16 residues. The chain's CDR3 is CASSRLPGTLYNEQFF. DNA for the CDR3: TGTGCCAGCAGCCGTTTGCCCGGGACACTCTACAATGAGCAGTTCTTC.

This chain uses TRBV29-1 with TRBJ1-2, with TRBD1 matching 7 bases. V dropped 3 bases and J dropped 3; count of bases not matched to a gene: 13. This CDR3 region has 16 residues. Germline CDR1 and CDR2: SQVTM and ANQGSEA. As DNA, the CDR3 is TGCAGCGTTGAGGTCCTCAACAGGGGTCGAGACTATGGCTACACCTTC. It is translated as CSVEVLNRGRDYGYTF.

This chain connects TRBV10-3 to TRBJ1-3; 9 bases match TRBD1. The J segment lost 3 bases and the V segment lost 5 bases, leaving 8 bases of the junction unmatched. The CDR3 is made up of 16 amino acids. Germline-derived CDR1 and CDR2 are ENHRY and SYGVKD. The CDR3 nucleotides are TGTGCCATCAGTCCCTTACAGGGGGCGGGTGGAAACACCATATATTTT. Translation gives CAISPLQGAGGNTIYF.

J is TRBJ2-1 and V is TRBV7-9; D is ambiguous. There are 15 residues in the CDR3. V gave up 0 bases and J gave up 8 bases, with 14 bases separating them. Germline V gene sequence: CDR1 SEHNR, CDR2 FQNEAQ (reference sequence). CDR3 sequence reads: CASSLAWATRDEQFF. The CDR3 bases are TGTGCCAGCAGCTTAGCGTGGGCTACCCGTGATGAGCAGTTCTTC.

The chain is built from TRBV5-1 and TRBJ2-2, with a tentative D call TRBD1 (5 bases). The CDR3 is made up of 13 amino acids. The germline CDR1 and CDR2 sequences are SGHRS and YFSETQ. Trimming cost V 6 bases and J 4 bases, with 10 bases left between them. CDR3 nucleotides: TGCGCCAGCATAGGGGTCGGCACCGGGGAGCTGTTTTTT. Translation gives CASIGVGTGELFF.

This chain links TRBV4-2 with TRBJ2-5, with D tentatively TRBD2 (6 bases). The germline CDR1 and CDR2 sequences are LGHNA and YNFKEQ. The CDR3 loop spans 15 amino acids. V shed 0 bases and J shed 2 bases, with 10 bases lying between them. CDR3 loop: CASSQDGDLQETQYF. The CDR3 DNA reads TGTGCCAGCAGCCAAGATGGGGACTTACAAGAGACCCAGTACTTC.

This rearrangement joins TRBV7-6 to TRBJ1-4; D gene uncertain. Per the germline V gene, CDR1 is SGHVS and CDR2 is FNYEAQ. CDR3 length equals 13 residues. Trimming cost V 5 bases and J 8 bases, with 12 bases left between them. CDR3 region: CASSINLEEKLFF. The CDR3 DNA reads as TGTGCCAGCAGCATTAATCTTGAGGAAAAACTGTTTTTT.

The V gene is TRBV5-1, the J gene TRBJ2-1; 8 bases are a match to TRBD1. Germline lookup yields CDR1 SGHRS and CDR2 YFSETQ. The CDR3 is made up of 16 amino acids. V dropped 5 bases and J dropped 2; count of bases not matched to a gene: 9. The CDR3 here is CASSLTGANTYNEQFF. As DNA, the CDR3 is TGCGCCAGCAGTTTGACAGGGGCCAACACCTACAATGAGCAGTTCTTC.

The gene calls are TRBV9 and TRBJ1-6; a weak D match, TRBD1 (5 bases). V was trimmed by 0 bases and J by 7 bases, leaving 11 bases between them. This CDR3 contains 15 residues. Looked up from germline, CDR1 is SGDLS and CDR2 is YYNGEE. The CDR3 sequence is CASSVETDHNSPLHF. The CDR3 DNA reads TGTGCCAGCAGCGTAGAGACAGACCACAATTCACCCCTCCACTTT. Full variable domain (rest looked up from reference TRBV9 and TRBJ1-6): DSGVTQTPKHLITATGQRVTLRCSPRSGDLSVYWYQQSLDQGLQFLIQYYNGEERAKGNILERFSAQQFPDLHSELNLSSLELGDSALYFCASSVETDHNSPLHFGNGTRLTVT.

This sequence joins TRBV29-1 and TRBJ1-1; 7 positions agree with TRBD1. The CDR3 is 13 residues long. J was trimmed by 3 bases and V by 8 bases; bases with no gene match: 9. Germline V lookup: CDR1 SQVTM, CDR2 ANQGSEA. CDR3 sequence: CSSLDRSHTEAFF. Here the CDR3 DNA reads TGCAGCTCATTGGACAGGAGTCACACTGAAGCTTTCTTT. Supplemented by reference TRBV29-1 and TRBJ1-1, the full variable domain reads SAVISQKPSRDICQRGTSLTIQCQVDSQVTMMFWYRQQPGQSLTLIATANQGSEATYESGFVIDKFPISRPNLTFSTLTVSNMSPEDSSIYLCSSLDRSHTEAFFGQGTRLTVV.

The rearrangement links TRBV16 to TRBJ1-1; D gene uncertain. Trimming removed 4 bases from V and 2 bases from J, with 14 bases in between. Looked up from germline, CDR1 is KGHSY and CDR2 is FQNENV. There are 15 residues in the CDR3. The CDR3 is CASSPSGGVNTEAFF. Written as DNA, the CDR3 is TGTGCCAGCAGCCCTTCGGGAGGAGTAAACACTGAAGCTTTCTTT.

V gene TRBV18 combines with J gene TRBJ2-3; maybe TRBD1 (6 bases). This CDR3 is 15 amino acids long. The ends were cut back, 2 bases at V and 2 bases at J, with 11 bases in the middle. Per germline, CDR1 KGHSH and CDR2 LQKENI. CDR3 amino acids: CASSPRGQLTDTQYF. CDR3 nucleotides: TGTGCCAGCTCACCAAGGGGACAACTCACAGATACGCAGTATTTT.

This sequence joins TRBV6-2 or TRBV6-3 and TRBJ2-7; D is possibly TRBD2 (5 bases). The CDR3 loop spans 12 amino acids. Per germline, CDR1 MNHEY and CDR2 SVGEGT. Trimming took 5 bases from V and 4 from J, leaving 9 bases between them. CDR3 sequence: CASSARGYEQYF. The CDR3 DNA follows: TGTGCCAGCAGTGCTAGAGGGTACGAGCAGTACTTC.

The rearrangement uses TRBV15 and TRBJ1-2; the match to TRBD1 covers 7 bases. This CDR3 contains 17 residues. The germline gives CDR1 LNHNV, CDR2 YYDKDF (reference sequence). V trimming: 0 bases; J trimming: 3 bases; junction bases outside the gene matches: 10. CDR3 sequence (DNA): TGTGCCACCAGCAGAGATCAGCGGTCAGGGGGTCACTATGGCTACACCTTC. The encoded protein is CATSRDQRSGGHYGYTF.

J is TRBJ1-5 and V is TRBV18, with TRBD1 identical over 7 bases. V gave up 3 bases and J gave up 3 bases; unmatched junction bases: 17. The CDR3 runs 19 residues. CDR1 and CDR2 (germline): KGHSH, LQKENI. CDR3 loop: CASSPGFAQVGTVNQPQHF. In DNA, the CDR3 is TGTGCCAGCTCACCCGGTTTCGCCCAAGTCGGGACAGTCAATCAGCCCCAGCATTTT.

V usage is TRBV5-1 and J usage is TRBJ2-1; D call uncertain. This CDR3 has 14 residues. Trimming took off 0 bases at V and 3 bases at J, with 7 bases between the two ends. CDR1 SGHRS and CDR2 YFSETQ come from the germline V gene. The CDR3 DNA reads TGCGCCAGCAGCTTGGTTAGCAACTACAATGAGCAGTTCTTC. Its translation: CASSLVSNYNEQFF.

The chain recombines TRBV7-9 with TRBJ1-5, with D possibly TRBD1 on 5 matching bases. V was trimmed by 4 bases and J by 5 bases, leaving 15 bases between them. The CDR3 totals 15 residues. The germline V gene has CDR1 SEHNR and CDR2 FQNEAQ (reference sequence). The CDR3 bases are TGTGCCAGCAGCTCCCTGGGGGGGTCCTATCAGCCCCAGCATTTT. The encoded protein is CASSSLGGSYQPQHF.

The gene calls are TRBV2 and TRBJ1-2; 12 bases map to TRBD1. Germline-derived CDR1 and CDR2 are SNHLY and FYNNEI. The CDR3 covers 15 residues. J gave up 4 bases and V 1 base, and 1 base lay outside the gene matches. In DNA, the CDR3 is TGTGCCAGCAGTGAAGAGGGACAGGGGGCCTATGGCTACACCTTC. Its translation: CASSEEGQGAYGYTF.

The CDR3 DNA sequence: TGTGCCAGCAGCCGACAGGGAGGTGGCTACACCTTC. Its translation is CASSRQGGGYTF. This chain uses TRBV3-1 (or the pseudogene TRBV3-2) with TRBJ1-2; 7 nucleotides line up with TRBD1. J was trimmed by 7 bases and V by 4 bases; bases with no gene match: 3. The CDR3 has 12 amino acids. Germline loops: CDR1 LGHDT, CDR2 YNNKEL (reference sequence).

The CDR3 DNA reads as TGTGCCAGCAGTCCCCGGACACCGGATCTGCGCTACACCTTC. It codes for CASSPRTPDLRYTF. The J gene is TRBJ1-2, the V gene TRBV25-1; tentatively, D is TRBD1 (5 bases). Germline values: CDR1 MGHDK, CDR2 SYGVNS. V was trimmed by 5 bases and J by 9 bases, leaving 19 bases between them. This CDR3 region has 14 residues.

This CDR3 reads CASSRLAGVPSHTDTQYF. The CDR3 bases are TGTGCCAGCAGTCGACTAGCGGGGGTCCCCAGCCATACAGATACGCAGTATTTT. The chain is built from TRBV7-9 and TRBJ2-3; TRBD2 matches 12 bases. The CDR3 loop spans 18 amino acids. The V and J ends lost 6 bases and 3 bases, in that order; junction bases with no gene match: 13. Germline-derived CDR1 and CDR2 are SEHNR and FQNEAQ (reference sequence).

This chain uses TRBV9 with TRBJ2-5; D is ambiguous. The CDR3 has 12 residues. The germline V gene encodes CDR1 SGDLS and CDR2 YYNGEE. V was clipped by 3 bases and J by 0 bases, with 3 bases between them. Written as DNA, the CDR3 is TGTGCCAGCAGCGGTAACCAAGAGACCCAGTACTTC. Protein product: CASSGNQETQYF. The full variable domain, rest sourced from reference TRBV9 and TRBJ2-5, is DSGVTQTPKHLITATGQRVTLRCSPRSGDLSVYWYQQSLDQGLQFLIQYYNGEERAKGNILERFSAQQFPDLHSELNLSSLELGDSALYFCASSGNQETQYFGPGTRLLVL.

The chain couples TRBV5-8 to TRBJ1-1; 10 nucleotides line up with TRBD1. The CDR3 is 14 residues long. V lost 3 bases and J lost 6; bases outside the gene matches: 5. CDR1 is SGHTS and CDR2 is YDEGEE in the germline V gene. CDR3 loop: CASSWRQGASEAFF. Written as DNA, the CDR3 is TGTGCCAGCAGCTGGAGACAGGGGGCATCTGAAGCTTTCTTT.

The chain employs TRBV7-3 and TRBJ2-7; 7 nucleotides match TRBD2. V trimming: 5 bases; J trimming: 5 bases; junction bases outside the gene matches: 6. This CDR3 comprises 13 residues. Per germline, CDR1 SGHTA and CDR2 FQGTGA. The CDR3 reads CASSVTSDHEQYF. The CDR3 DNA follows: TGTGCCAGCAGCGTTACTAGCGACCACGAGCAGTACTTC. Full variable domain (outside the CDR3, taken from reference TRBV7-3 and TRBJ2-7): GAGVSQTPSNKVTEKGKYVELRCDPISGHTALYWYRQSLGQGPEFLIYFQGTGAADDSGLPNDRFFAVRPEGSVSTLKIQRTERGDSAVYLCASSVTSDHEQYFGPGTRLTVT.

CDR3 in amino acids: CASRGRGQTGANVLTF. Here the CDR3 DNA reads TGTGCCAGCAGGGGCAGGGGGCAAACTGGGGCCAACGTCCTGACTTTC. This chain connects TRBV27 to TRBJ2-6, with TRBD1 matching over 8 bases. Germline V lookup: CDR1 MNHEY, CDR2 SMNVEV (reference sequence). The junction had 6 bases not matched to a gene; V was cut back by 6 bases and J by 2 bases. The CDR3 is 16 residues long. The full variable domain, in which reference TRBV27 and TRBJ2-6 provide the parts outside the CDR3, is EAQVTQNPRYLITVTGKKLTVTCSQNMNHEYMSWYRQDPGLGLRQIYYSMNVEVTDKGDVPEGYKVSRKEKRNFPLILESPSPNQTSLYFCASRGRGQTGANVLTFGAGSRLTVL.

As DNA, the CDR3 is TGTGCCAGTAGTCAGCAAGGGACAGGGGCCAACTATGGCTACACCTTC. This gives the protein CASSQQGTGANYGYTF. This chain links TRBV19 with TRBJ1-2; 10 nucleotides agree with TRBD1. This CDR3 comprises 16 residues. V lost 5 bases and J lost 2; bases outside the gene matches: 8. Looked up from germline, CDR1 is LNHDA and CDR2 is SQIVND (reference sequence).

This clone has a handful of counts. J is TRBJ2-2 and V is TRBV12-3 or TRBV12-4; the D gene is possibly TRBD2 (5 bases). Trimming removed 3 bases at V and 7 bases at J, with 9 bases between. The CDR3 consists of 13 residues. This CDR3 is CASSFGGFGELFF. CDR3 bases: TGTGCCAGCAGTTTCGGCGGGTTCGGGGAGCTGTTTTTT.